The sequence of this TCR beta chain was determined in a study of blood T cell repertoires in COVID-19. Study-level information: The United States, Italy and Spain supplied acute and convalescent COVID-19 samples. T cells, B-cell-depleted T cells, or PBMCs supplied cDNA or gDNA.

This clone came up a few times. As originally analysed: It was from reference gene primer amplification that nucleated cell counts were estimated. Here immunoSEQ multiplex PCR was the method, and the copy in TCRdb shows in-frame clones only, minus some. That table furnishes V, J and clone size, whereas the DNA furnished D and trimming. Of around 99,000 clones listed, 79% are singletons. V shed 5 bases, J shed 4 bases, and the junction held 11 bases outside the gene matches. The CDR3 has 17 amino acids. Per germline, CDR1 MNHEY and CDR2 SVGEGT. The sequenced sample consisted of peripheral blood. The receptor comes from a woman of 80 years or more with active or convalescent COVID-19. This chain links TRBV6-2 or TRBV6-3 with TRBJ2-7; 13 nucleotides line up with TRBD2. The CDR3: CASSHENGLAGVYEQYF. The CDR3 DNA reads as TGTGCCAGCAGTCACGAAAACGGACTAGCGGGAGTTTACGAGCAGTACTTC.